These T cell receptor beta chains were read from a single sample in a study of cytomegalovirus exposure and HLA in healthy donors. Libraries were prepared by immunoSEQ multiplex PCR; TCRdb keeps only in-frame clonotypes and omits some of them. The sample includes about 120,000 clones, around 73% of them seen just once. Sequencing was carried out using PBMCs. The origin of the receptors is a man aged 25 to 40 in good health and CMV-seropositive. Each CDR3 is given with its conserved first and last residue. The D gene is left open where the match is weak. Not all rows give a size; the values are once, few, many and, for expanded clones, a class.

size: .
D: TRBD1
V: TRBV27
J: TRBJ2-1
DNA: TGTGCCAGCACCAGTTCCCCCGGGACAGGGAGTGAGCAGTTCTTC
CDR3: CASTSSPGTGSEQFF

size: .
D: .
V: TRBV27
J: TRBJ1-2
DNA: TGTGCCAGCAGTTTTAAACCGAGATTCTATGGCTACACCTTC
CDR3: CASSFKPRFYGYTF

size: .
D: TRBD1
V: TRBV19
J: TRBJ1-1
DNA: TGTGCCAGTAGAGGCCAGGGGGCTTCGACTGAAGCTTTCTTT
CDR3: CASRGQGASTEAFF

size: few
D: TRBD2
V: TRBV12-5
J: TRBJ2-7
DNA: TGTGCTAGTGGCCCCCCGTTAGCGGGAAAGGGGTACTACGAGCAGTACTTC
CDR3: CASGPPLAGKGYYEQYF

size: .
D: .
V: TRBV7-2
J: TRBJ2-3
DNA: TGTGCCAGCAGCTTTGGACTAACCACAGATACGCAGTATTTT
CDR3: CASSFGLTTDTQYF

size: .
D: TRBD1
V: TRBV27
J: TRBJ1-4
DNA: TGTGCCAGCAGTTTATTCTCCGACAGGGCGGATGAAAAACTGTTTTTT
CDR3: CASSLFSDRADEKLFF

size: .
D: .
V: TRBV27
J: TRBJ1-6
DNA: TGTGCCAGCTGCAGGGATTATGCCAGGGATTCACCCCTCCACTTT
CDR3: CASCRDYARDSPLHF

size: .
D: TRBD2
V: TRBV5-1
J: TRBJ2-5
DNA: TGCGCCAGGGACTTAGCGGGATCAACAAAAGAGACCCAGTACTTC
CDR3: CARDLAGSTKETQYF

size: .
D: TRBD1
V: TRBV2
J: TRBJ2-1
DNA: TGTGCCAGCAGTGCCGACAGGGCAACCGTATACAATGAGCAGTTCTTC
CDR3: CASSADRATVYNEQFF

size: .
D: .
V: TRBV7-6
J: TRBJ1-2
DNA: TGTGCCAGCAGCGCCTCGGGGGATTTAGGCTACACCTTC
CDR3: CASSASGDLGYTF

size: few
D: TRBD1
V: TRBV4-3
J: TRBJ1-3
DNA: TGCGCCAGCAGCCAAGATAGGACAGGTGACTCTGGAAACACCATATATTTT
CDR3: CASSQDRTGDSGNTIYF

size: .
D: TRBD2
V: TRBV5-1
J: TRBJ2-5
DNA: TGCGCCAGCAGCAACGGACTAGCGGGAGGAACGGGCGAGACCCAGTACTTC
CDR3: CASSNGLAGGTGETQYF

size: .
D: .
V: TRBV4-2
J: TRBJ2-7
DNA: TGTGCCAGCAGCCAAGAAGAGGCAGGTGGCGGGTGGAAGCAGTACTTC
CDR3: CASSQEEAGGGWKQYF

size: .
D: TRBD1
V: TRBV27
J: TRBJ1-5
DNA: TGTGCCAGCAGTCCGGACAGGGGATGGAATCAGCCCCAGCATTTT
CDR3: CASSPDRGWNQPQHF

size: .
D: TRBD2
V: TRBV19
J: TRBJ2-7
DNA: TGTGCCAGTAGTATACGGGAGGGCCTCTACGAGCAGTACTTC
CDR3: CASSIREGLYEQYF

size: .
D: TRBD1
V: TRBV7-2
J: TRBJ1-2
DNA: TGTGCCAGCAGTCGACAGGGGGGTATTCTTGGCTACACCTTC
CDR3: CASSRQGGILGYTF

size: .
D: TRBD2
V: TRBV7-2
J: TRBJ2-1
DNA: TGTGCCAGCAGCGCTAGCGGGATCTACAATGAGCAGTTCTTC
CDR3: CASSASGIYNEQFF

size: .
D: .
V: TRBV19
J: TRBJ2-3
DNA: TGTGCCAGTAGATTGGGGGGAACAGATACGCAGTATTTT
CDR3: CASRLGGTDTQYF

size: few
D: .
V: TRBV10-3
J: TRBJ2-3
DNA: TGTGCCATCAGTGACCCTGCGGATGCAGATACGCAGTATTTT
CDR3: CAISDPADADTQYF

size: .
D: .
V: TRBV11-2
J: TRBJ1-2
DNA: TGTGCCAGCAGCCCAGTCAGGGTCGATGGCTACACCTTC
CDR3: CASSPVRVDGYTF

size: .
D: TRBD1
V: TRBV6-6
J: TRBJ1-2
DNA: TGTGCCAGCAGTCGGGACAGGGCTATCTATGGCTACACCTTC
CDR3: CASSRDRAIYGYTF

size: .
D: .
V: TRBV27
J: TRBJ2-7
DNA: TGTGCCAGCAGTTGGTCAGCGTACTCCTACGAGCAGTACTTC
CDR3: CASSWSAYSYEQYF

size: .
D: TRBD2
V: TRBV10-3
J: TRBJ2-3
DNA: TGTGCCGTCCAAACGGGAGGGAGCACAGATACGCAGTATTTT
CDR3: CAVQTGGSTDTQYF

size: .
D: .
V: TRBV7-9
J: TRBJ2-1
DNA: TGTGCCAGCAGCTTACAGGGATCGAATTACAATGAGCAGTTCTTC
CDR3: CASSLQGSNYNEQFF

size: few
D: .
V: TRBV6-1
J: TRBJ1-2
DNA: TGTGCCAGCAGGGACAGCTTATATGGCTACACCTTC
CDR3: CASRDSLYGYTF

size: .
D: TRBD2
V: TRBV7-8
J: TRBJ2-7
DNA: TGTGCCAGCAGCTTAGAGGCTAGCGGGAGTTACGAGCAGTACTTC
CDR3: CASSLEASGSYEQYF

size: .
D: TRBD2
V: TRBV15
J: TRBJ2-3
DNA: TGTGCCACCAGCAGAGATGGACTAGCGGTCACAGATACGCAGTATTTT
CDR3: CATSRDGLAVTDTQYF

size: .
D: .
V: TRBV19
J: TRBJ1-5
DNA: TGTGCCAGTAGCCTCGGCCCAGGAGGGAAAGGGCCCCAGCATTTT
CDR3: CASSLGPGGKGPQHF

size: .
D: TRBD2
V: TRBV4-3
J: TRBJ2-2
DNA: TGCGCCAGCAGCCAAGGGCCGGGAGGCGGGGATAACACCGGGGAGCTGTTTTTT
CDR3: CASSQGPGGGDNTGELFF

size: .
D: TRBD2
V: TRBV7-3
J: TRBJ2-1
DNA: TGTGCCAGCAGCTTAACGGGGGTTACTAGCGGGGATAATGAGCAGTTCTTC
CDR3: CASSLTGVTSGDNEQFF

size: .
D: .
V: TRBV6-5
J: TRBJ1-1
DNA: TGTGCCAGCCGCTCGAGGGAGGCGCACACTGAAGCTTTCTTT
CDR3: CASRSREAHTEAFF

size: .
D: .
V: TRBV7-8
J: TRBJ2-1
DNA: TGTGCCAGCAGCTTGGCCAGGGTAGGGGATGAGCAGTTCTTC
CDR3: CASSLARVGDEQFF

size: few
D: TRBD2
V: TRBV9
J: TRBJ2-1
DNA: TGTGCCAGCAGCGTAGGGGTGAGCGGGATCGCCTACAATGAGCAGTTCTTC
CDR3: CASSVGVSGIAYNEQFF

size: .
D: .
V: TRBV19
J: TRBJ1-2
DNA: TGTGCCAGTAGTATAGTTATCCACGGCTATGGCTACACCTTC
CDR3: CASSIVIHGYGYTF

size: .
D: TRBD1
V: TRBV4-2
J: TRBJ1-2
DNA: TGTGCCAGCAGCCACATAACAGGGGGCGCCGGTGGCTACACCTTC
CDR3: CASSHITGGAGGYTF

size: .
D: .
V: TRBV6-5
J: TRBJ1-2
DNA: TGTGCCAGCAGTTACTCGGGGGCCGGGAACTATGGCTACACCTTC
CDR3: CASSYSGAGNYGYTF